This T cell receptor beta chain is from a study of blood T cell repertoires in COVID-19. Study context: The study drew acute and convalescent COVID-19 samples from the United States, Italy and Spain. From T cells, B-cell-depleted T cells, or PBMCs came the material, which was cDNA or gDNA.

In the original processing: From reference gene primer amplification, estimates of nucleated cell counts were derived. Method: immunoSEQ multiplex PCR; TCRdb's copy keeps in-frame clones and lacks some. V, J and clone size are taken as reported in that table, and D and trimming were inferred from the DNA itself. The sample gives about 170,000 clones, about 80% of which show up once; around 9.9% is in the top ten. This clonotype originated in a man between 70 and 80 years old with active or convalescent COVID-19. The specimen sequenced was peripheral blood.

CDR3 nucleotides: TGTGCCAGCAGCGTAGTGGCTAGCGGGTTCCAAGAGACCCAGTACTTC. Protein product: CASSVVASGFQETQYF. The chain recombines TRBV9 with TRBJ2-5, with TRBD2 matching over 8 bases. The J segment lost 1 base and the V segment lost 0 bases, leaving 5 bases of the junction unmatched. Germline V gene sequence: CDR1 SGDLS, CDR2 YYNGEE. The CDR3 has 16 residues. Full variable domain (missing parts from reference TRBV9 and TRBJ2-5): DSGVTQTPKHLITATGQRVTLRCSPRSGDLSVYWYQQSLDQGLQFLIQYYNGEERAKGNILERFSAQQFPDLHSELNLSSLELGDSALYFCASSVVASGFQETQYFGPGTRLLVL.